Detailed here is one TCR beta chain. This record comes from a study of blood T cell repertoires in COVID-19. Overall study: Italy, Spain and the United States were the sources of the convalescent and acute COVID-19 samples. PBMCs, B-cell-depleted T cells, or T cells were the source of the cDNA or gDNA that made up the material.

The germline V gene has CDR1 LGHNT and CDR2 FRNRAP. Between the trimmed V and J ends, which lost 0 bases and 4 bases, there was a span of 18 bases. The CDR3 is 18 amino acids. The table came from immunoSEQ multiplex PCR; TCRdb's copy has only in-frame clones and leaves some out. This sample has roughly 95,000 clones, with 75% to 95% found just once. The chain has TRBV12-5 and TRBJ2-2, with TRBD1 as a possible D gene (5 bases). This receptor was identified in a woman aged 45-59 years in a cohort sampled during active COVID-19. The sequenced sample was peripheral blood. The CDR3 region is CASGLVEVDSLGTGELFF. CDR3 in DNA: TGTGCTAGTGGTTTGGTAGAAGTCGACAGTTTAGGCACCGGGGAGCTGTTTTTT.